This T cell receptor beta chain was sequenced for a study of spatial heterogeneity in lung cancer. At the level of the study: Untreated early-stage non-small cell lung cancer patients, fewer than 85 in total, were the donors. Where they were available, follow-up PBMC samples were sequenced, at a median of around 24 months after resection.

Described time point: blood at routine non-recurrence follow-up after resection. Sequencing covered unsorted whole RNA taken from tumor, nontumor lung or frozen PBMC. This clonotype has ten or more counts. Antigen unknown. Germline lookup yields CDR1 MNHEY and CDR2 SVGAGI. This CDR3 region has 13 residues. Between the trimmed V and J ends, which lost 8 bases and 3 bases, there was a span of 14 bases. Points from the study as a whole: Ubiquitous, expanded tumor-derived TCRs were more frequently observed in blood at resection than at follow-up.

The presence of a unique molecular identifier marked each TCR cDNA molecule. A single record per CDR3 protein comes from TCRdb applying MiXCR to the 5' RACE reads. The sample contains about 52,000 distinct CDR3 sequences, less than 9% of which appear only once. Sequencing used PBMCs, obtained at follow-up. The chain has TRBV6-5 and TRBJ2-7, with D maybe TRBD1 (6 bases). This sequence was found in a female donor with early-stage non-small cell lung cancer. As DNA, the CDR3 is TGTGCCAGCGGGTTTGGGGGCTACTACGAGCAGTACTTC. Translated, it gives CASGFGGYYEQYF.